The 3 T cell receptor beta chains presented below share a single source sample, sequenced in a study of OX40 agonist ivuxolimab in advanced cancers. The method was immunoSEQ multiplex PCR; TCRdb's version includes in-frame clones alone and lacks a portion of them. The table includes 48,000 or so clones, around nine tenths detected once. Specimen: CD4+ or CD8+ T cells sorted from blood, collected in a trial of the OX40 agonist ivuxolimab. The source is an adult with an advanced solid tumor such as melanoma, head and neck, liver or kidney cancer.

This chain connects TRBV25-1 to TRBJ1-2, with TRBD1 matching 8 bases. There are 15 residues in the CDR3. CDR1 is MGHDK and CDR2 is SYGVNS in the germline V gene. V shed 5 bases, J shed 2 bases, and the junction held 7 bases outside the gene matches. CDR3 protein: CASSPWTGPNYGYTF. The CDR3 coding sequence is TGTGCCAGCAGTCCTTGGACAGGGCCGAACTATGGCTACACCTTC.

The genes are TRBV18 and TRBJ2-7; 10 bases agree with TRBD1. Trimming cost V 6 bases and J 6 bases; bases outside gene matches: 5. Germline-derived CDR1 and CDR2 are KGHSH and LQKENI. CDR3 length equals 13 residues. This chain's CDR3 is CASSPGQGREQYF. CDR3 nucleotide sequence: TGTGCCAGCTCGCCGGGACAGGGGCGCGAGCAGTACTTC.

This chain's CDR3 is CASSPSGIFTDTQYF. CDR3 coding DNA: TGTGCCAGCAGCCCTAGCGGGATTTTCACAGATACGCAGTATTTT. The chain recombines TRBV7-2 with TRBJ2-3; 9 bases align to TRBD2. V shed 5 bases and J 2 bases; nucleotides not matched to a gene: 5. CDR3 length equals 15 residues. The germline gives CDR1 SGHTA, CDR2 FQGNSA.